What follows is one TCR beta chain and its context. The antigen remains undetermined. This could be a read error, since a much larger clone is one nucleotide away. This specimen comes from a study of T-cell reconstitution after alpha-beta-depleted transplantation in children. The authors prepared the TCRbeta library with unique molecular identifiers. MiXCR was run by TCRdb on the PCR reads, yielding one entry per CDR3 protein. The repertoire holds around 670,000 distinct CDR3 sequences, approximately 14% seen once, with 0.79% in the top ten. Germline CDR1 and CDR2: DFQATT and SNEGSKA (reference sequence). The CDR3 loop spans 16 amino acids. V trimming: 6 bases; J trimming: 1 base; junction bases outside the gene matches: 13. General study points: At around two months after transplant, the alpha-beta T cells were reportedly derived from several hundred expanded clones that came from non-depleted graft cells. Some patients showed high day-60 TCRbeta diversity, which derived from surviving recipient T cells and thymic progenitors.

The receptor was derived from a girl aged 2 to 10 with congenital amegakaryocytic thrombocytopenia, due to receive a stem cell transplant. This specimen consisted of PBMCs, obtained before TCRalphabeta/CD19-depleted stem cell transplant. The chain recombines TRBV20-1 with TRBJ2-3; 7 bases fit TRBD2. The CDR3 region has the DNA TGCAGTGCCCGGACTCGCGGGAGTTCTCGCACAGATACGCAGTATTTT. This translates into CSARTRGSSRTDTQYF.